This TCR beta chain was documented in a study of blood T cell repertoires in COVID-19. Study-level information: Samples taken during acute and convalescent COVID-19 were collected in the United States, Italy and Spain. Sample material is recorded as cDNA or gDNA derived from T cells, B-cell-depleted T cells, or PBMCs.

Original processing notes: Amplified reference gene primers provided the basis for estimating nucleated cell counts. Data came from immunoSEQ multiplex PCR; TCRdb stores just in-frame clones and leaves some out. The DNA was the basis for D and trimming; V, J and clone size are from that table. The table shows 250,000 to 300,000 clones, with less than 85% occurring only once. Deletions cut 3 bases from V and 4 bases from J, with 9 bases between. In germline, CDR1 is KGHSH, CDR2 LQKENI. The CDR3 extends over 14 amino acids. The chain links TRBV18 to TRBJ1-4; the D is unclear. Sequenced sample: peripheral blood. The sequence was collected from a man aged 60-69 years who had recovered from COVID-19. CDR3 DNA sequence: TGTGCCAGCTCACCTCGTAACGGTAATGAAAAACTGTTTTTT. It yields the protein CASSPRNGNEKLFF.